The clone carrying this T cell receptor beta chain was observed a few times. In the study's own analysis: Amplified reference gene primers provided the basis for estimating nucleated cell counts. Generated by immunoSEQ multiplex PCR, the TCRdb table keeps only in-frame clones and is missing some. V and J calls and clone size come straight from that table; D and trimming were deduced from the DNA. The sample holds some 65,000 clones, 74% seen once. This sample stems from a study of blood T cell repertoires in COVID-19. Overall study: COVID-19 samples from acute and convalescent phases originated in the United States, Italy and Spain. T cells, B-cell-depleted T cells, or PBMCs supplied cDNA or gDNA.

The V and J ends lost 0 bases and 5 bases respectively, with 8 bases between them. The germline V gene encodes CDR1 SGHRS and CDR2 YFSETQ. CDR3 size: 14 residues. Sequenced sample: peripheral blood. This receptor was obtained from a woman older than 75 with acute or convalescent COVID-19. This chain joins TRBV5-1 and TRBJ1-4; D is unresolved. The CDR3 DNA follows: TGCGCCAGCAGCTTGGACGGGATGAATGAAAAACTGTTTTTT. This encodes CASSLDGMNEKLFF.